The following is a T cell receptor beta chain sequence with its context. The data belong to a study of technical replicates of blood from a few donors. V was cut by 4 bases and J by 0 bases, with 13 bases left in between. The CDR3 loop spans 16 amino acids. The V gene's germline CDR1 is MGHDK and CDR2 SYGVNS. Sequencing used immunoSEQ multiplex PCR; TCRdb keeps in-frame clones, though not all of them. This table has under 90,000 clones, around 94% appearing once. This sequence joins TRBV25-1 and TRBJ1-3, with D hard to call. The sequenced material came from T cells isolated from PBMCs. This clonotype was sampled from a human donor in good health. DNA of the CDR3: TGTGCCAGCAGTGCGCCCTCGACTCGCTCTGGAAACACCATATATTTT. This translates into CASSAPSTRSGNTIYF.